A single sample gave rise to the 23 T cell receptor beta chains below, sequenced in a study of regulatory T cells in long-lasting Graves disease. Indicated time point: newly diagnosed GD, antithyroid drugs for less than 3 months. From RNA extracted from PBMCs, the TCR library was made. With iRepertoire HTBI primers and Arm-PCR of CDR3 regions, TCR beta libraries were built. TCRdb fed the multiplex PCR reads into MiXCR, producing one record per CDR3 protein. The profile shows fewer than 650,000 distinct CDR3 sequences, 15% to 20% of them singletons. The sample was also reused in another study, on T cells in Graves' hyperthyroidism and ophthalmopathy.

Sequencing was performed on peripheral blood mononuclear cells (PBMCs), taken at new diagnosis, from a patient treated with antithyroid drugs. The receptors stem from a young man with Graves disease.

This clonotype was recorded many times. V is TRBV20-1 and J is TRBJ1-1; D possibly corresponds to TRBD1 (6 bases). The germline V gene has CDR1 DFQATT and CDR2 SNEGSKA (reference sequence). Trimming stripped 1 base from V and 4 bases from J, with 13 bases between. This CDR3 contains 14 residues. The CDR3 DNA sequence: TGCAGTGCTAGAGTAGGAGGGGGTGTCACTGAAGCTTTCTTT. It codes for CSARVGGGVTEAFF.

V is TRBV29-1 and J is TRBJ2-1; 7 bases agree with TRBD2. This CDR3 contains 15 residues. The junction had 2 bases not matched to a gene; V was cut back by 0 bases and J by 0 bases. Per the germline V gene, CDR1 is SQVTM and CDR2 is ANQGSEA. CDR3 region: CSVEDQRGSYNEQFF. Here the CDR3 DNA reads TGCAGCGTTGAAGATCAGCGGGGCTCCTACAATGAGCAGTTCTTC.

The chain recombines TRBV9 with TRBJ2-3; D remains ambiguous. The CDR3 consists of 17 residues. The germline CDR1 and CDR2 sequences are SGDLS and YYNGEE. V lost 2 bases and J 0 bases, leaving 16 bases between the germline ends. Written as DNA, the CDR3 is TGTGCCAGCAGCGTCGGCCAAGGGATGGTGAGCACAGATACGCAGTATTTT. Translating it yields CASSVGQGMVSTDTQYF.

CDR3 bases: TGTGCCAGCAGCTTAGGGGCCTTCCGGTCTGGAAACACCATATATTTT. Residues: CASSLGAFRSGNTIYF. The chain links TRBV11-2 to TRBJ1-3; D is uncertain. Trimming left V 1 base short and J 1 base short, with 11 bases between. CDR1 and CDR2 from the germline V gene are SGHAT and FQNNGV. The CDR3 has 16 amino acids.

The gene calls are TRBV12-3 or TRBV12-4 and TRBJ2-1; D not certain. The CDR3 runs to 14 residues. V shed 7 bases and J shed 5 bases, with 15 bases lying between them. CDR3 nucleotides: TGTGCCAGCACGCGCTCCCAGGAAAACAATGAGCAGTTCTTC. Protein: CASTRSQENNEQFF.

The genes are TRBV5-1 and TRBJ2-5; D is uncertain. The CDR3 consists of 14 residues. V lost 4 bases and J 3 bases, leaving 13 bases between the germline ends. CDR1 SGHRS and CDR2 YFSETQ come from the germline V gene. In DNA form, the CDR3 reads TGCGCCAGCAGCCCCACCAGAGGCGAAGAGACCCAGTACTTC. Translated: CASSPTRGEETQYF.

This clonotype appeared a few times. The chain has TRBV6-1 and TRBJ1-5; 9 nucleotides match TRBD1. Germline CDR1 is MNHNS and CDR2 is SASEGT. The CDR3 sequence is 17 residues long. J was trimmed by 0 bases and V by 5 bases; bases with no gene match: 8. The CDR3 spells CASSPLGTGNSNQPQHF. CDR3 nucleotide sequence: TGTGCCAGCAGTCCGCTCGGGACAGGGAATAGCAATCAGCCCCAGCATTTT.

The chain joins TRBV4-1 to TRBJ2-7; 9 bases are a match to TRBD2. The CDR3 has 16 residues. The V gene end was trimmed by 0 bases and the J gene end by 0 bases; junction bases not matched to a gene: 3. Germline values: CDR1 MGHRA, CDR2 YSYEKL. CDR3 coding DNA: TGCGCCAGCAGCCAAGACCGACTAGCGGTCTCCTACGAGCAGTACTTC. Residues: CASSQDRLAVSYEQYF.

This clonotype was observed many times. The genes are TRBV27 and TRBJ1-1; D possibly corresponds to TRBD1 (6 bases). V lost 1 base and J lost 0, with 12 bases in between. Germline V gene data show CDR1 as MNHEY and CDR2 as SMNVEV (reference sequence). The CDR3 loop spans 16 amino acids. The CDR3, as DNA: TGTGCCAGCAGTTTATGGGGGGCCGTCATGAACACTGAAGCTTTCTTT. Its translation is CASSLWGAVMNTEAFF.

The chain uses TRBV4-3 and TRBJ2-6; 8 nucleotides agree with TRBD2. The germline V gene has CDR1 LGHNA and CDR2 YSLEER. V was clipped by 1 base and J by 2 bases; unmatched bases: 7. The CDR3 has 18 residues. The CDR3: CASSQGSSGSAGANVLTF. The DNA of the CDR3 is TGCGCCAGCAGCCAAGGCTCGAGCGGGAGTGCTGGGGCCAACGTCCTGACTTTC.

A few counts support this clonotype. The V and J genes are TRBV9 and TRBJ2-2; the D gene is possibly TRBD2 (5 bases). The CDR3 loop spans 16 amino acids. Germline V CDR1 and CDR2: SGDLS, YYNGEE. The V end lost 7 bases, the J end lost 1 base, and 17 bases lay between the germline ends. CDR3 in DNA: TGTGCCAGCGAGACCCCCCGAGGGTTGAACACCGGGGAGCTGTTTTTT. Protein product: CASETPRGLNTGELFF.

This clonotype was counted a single time. Germline is not matched at one junction end, which may reflect a read error. V is TRBV3-1 and J is TRBJ2-4; no clear D gene. The length of the CDR3 is 14 residues. CDR1 is LGHDT and CDR2 is YNNKEL in the germline V gene (reference sequence). CDR3 amino acids: CASSATVTKTIQYF. The DNA for the CDR3 is TGTGCCAGCAGTGCCACCGTGACCAAAACCATTCAGTACTTC.

This clonotype was seen a handful of times. A read error is possible here, since a much larger clone lies one base away. This sequence joins TRBV30 and TRBJ1-1; D gene uncertain. Germline CDR1 is GTSNPN and CDR2 is SVGIG (reference sequence). The CDR3 runs 13 residues. DNA for the CDR3: TGTGCCTGGAGTGTACGAGAGAACACTGAAGCTTCCTTT. Translated: CAWSVRENTEASF.

This clonotype was detected many times. Written as DNA, the CDR3 is TGTGCCAGCAGTTATGCTGCTCAGTCCGGGGCCAACGTCCTGACTTTC. Translating it yields CASSYAAQSGANVLTF. This chain joins TRBV28 and TRBJ2-6, with no clear D. This CDR3 region has 16 residues. Germline CDR1 is MDHEN and CDR2 is SYDVKM. V dropped 4 bases and J dropped 4 bases, with 14 bases sitting between them.

This clonotype came up many times. The chain combines TRBV12-3 or TRBV12-4 with TRBJ2-1, with a weak D call TRBD2 (5 bases). The CDR3 spans 14 residues. The ends were cut back, 1 base at V and 6 bases at J, with 10 bases in the middle. In nucleotides, the CDR3 is TGTGCCAGCAGTTTAGGACTAACGGGCAATGAGCAGTTCTTC. This gives the protein CASSLGLTGNEQFF.

The rearrangement uses TRBV20-1 and TRBJ2-7, with 12 bases matching TRBD2. Germline lookup yields CDR1 DFQATT and CDR2 SNEGSKA (reference sequence). V trimming: 0 bases; J trimming: 4 bases; junction bases outside the gene matches: 10. The length of the CDR3 is 17 residues. CDR3 sequence reads: CSARDPLTSGRRYEQYF. The CDR3 DNA reads TGCAGTGCTAGAGATCCCCTGACTAGCGGGAGAAGATACGAGCAGTACTTC.

The rearrangement joins TRBV28 to TRBJ2-7; 7 bases map to TRBD2. The CDR3 length is 14 residues. The V segment lost 8 bases and the J segment 3 bases; nucleotides outside the gene matches: 10. Germline CDR1 reads MDHEN; CDR2 reads SYDVKM. The CDR3 nucleotides read TGTGCCAGCCGATCGAGCGGGACCGTCTACGAGCAGTACTTC. Translated: CASRSSGTVYEQYF.

Regarding this clonotype: This sequence may be a read error, since a much larger clone differs from it by one base. V is TRBV28 and J is TRBJ1-2, with D maybe TRBD1 (6 bases). The CDR3 has 16 amino acids. In germline, CDR1 is MDHEN, CDR2 SYDVKM. V lost 6 bases to trimming and J lost 2 bases, with 19 bases between them. The CDR3 DNA sequence: TGTGCCAGCAGCCAAGGAGGACAGTGGGCAAACTATGGCTACACCTTC. This codes for CASSQGGQWANYGYTF.

This clonotype has a count of ten or more. The chain recombines TRBV28 with TRBJ1-2; a weak D match, TRBD1 (6 bases). V shed 4 bases and J shed 6 bases, with 15 bases lying between them. The CDR3 length is 14 residues. The V gene's germline CDR1 is MDHEN and CDR2 SYDVKM. The CDR3 region is CASSSYRARNGYTF. CDR3 nucleotide sequence: TGTGCCAGCAGTTCTTACAGGGCCCGAAATGGCTACACCTTC.

This clonotype was detected a few times. This may be a read error: a much more frequent sequence differs by one nucleotide. The chain joins TRBV30 to TRBJ1-5; D is ambiguous. The V gene lost 1 base and the J gene lost 1 base, with 5 bases spanning the gap. The CDR3 has 13 residues. CDR1 is GTSNPN and CDR2 is SVGIG in the germline V gene (reference sequence). The CDR3 DNA reads TGTGCCTGGAGTGAAAGAAGCAATCAGCCCCAGCATTTT. The encoded protein is CAWSERSNQPQHF.

This clonotype has more than one count but fewer than ten. The chain is built from TRBV15 and TRBJ1-1; D perhaps matches TRBD1 (5 bases). Trimming removed 0 bases at V and 3 bases at J, with 11 bases between. Germline lookup yields CDR1 LNHNV and CDR2 YYDKDF (reference sequence). The CDR3 runs to 15 residues. The DNA of the CDR3 is TGTGCCACCAGCAGAGATGTAACGGGGGACACTGAAGCTTTCTTT. It specifies CATSRDVTGDTEAFF.

The table lists this clonotype with many counts. The V gene is TRBV10-3, the J gene TRBJ2-3, with D perhaps TRBD1 (6 bases). V gave up 6 bases and J gave up 0 bases, with 13 bases separating them. Germline V lookup: CDR1 ENHRY, CDR2 SYGVKD. The length of the CDR3 is 15 residues. The CDR3 loop reads CAIRAGTPSTDTQYF. Here the CDR3 DNA reads TGTGCCATCAGGGCCGGGACACCTAGCACAGATACGCAGTATTTT.

This clonotype was recorded many times. The rearrangement uses TRBV29-1 and TRBJ1-1; 7 bases are shared with TRBD1. This CDR3 has 12 amino acids. CDR1 and CDR2 from the germline V gene are SQVTM and ANQGSEA. The junction had 5 bases not matched to a gene; V was cut back by 4 bases and J by 6 bases. The CDR3 DNA reads as TGCAGCGTTGCCAGCGACAGGGCTGAAGCTTTCTTT. Its translation: CSVASDRAEAFF.